These 25 T cell receptor beta chains came from one sample sequenced in a study of shared clonotypes between healthy human individuals. TCRdb's table, derived via immunoSEQ multiplex PCR, lists solely in-frame clones and lacks some. The table lists about 1.1 million clones, 60% to 80% of them singletons. The material sequenced was memory CD4+ T cells from PBMCs. As to subset: CD45RA-negative fraction. The receptors come from a man aged 18 to 30 in good health. Some clones in this sample may be carry-over from other donors' samples.

J is TRBJ2-2 and V is TRBV18; the D gene is possibly TRBD2 (5 bases). The V gene's germline CDR1 is KGHSH and CDR2 LQKENI. V lost 6 bases and J 4 bases, leaving 15 bases between the germline ends. CDR3 length: 15 amino acids. This CDR3 is CASSQFPGITGELFF. The CDR3 DNA is TGTGCCAGCTCCCAATTTCCGGGAATCACCGGGGAGCTGTTTTTT.

Comment on this clone: Other nucleotide sequences from this sample produce the same CDR3. The CDR3 spells CASSLGQRYYGYTF. DNA of the CDR3: TGCGCCAGCAGCCTAGGACAGAGATACTATGGCTACACCTTC. V and J are TRBV5-1 and TRBJ1-2; D may be TRBD1 (6 bases). V was pared by 4 bases and J by 3 bases, with 13 bases between. Germline loops: CDR1 SGHRS, CDR2 YFSETQ. The CDR3 spans 14 residues. The complete variable domain, with remaining parts taken from reference TRBV5-1 and TRBJ1-2, reads KAGVTQTPRYLIKTRGQQVTLSCSPISGHRSVSWYQQTPGQGLQFLFEYFSETQRNKGNFPGRFSGRQFSNSRSEMNVSTLELGDSALYLCASSLGQRYYGYTFGSGTRLTVV.

A single count supports this clone. The rearrangement links TRBV4-3 to TRBJ2-3; D tentatively reads TRBD1 or TRBD2 (7 bases each). This CDR3 comprises 14 residues. V was trimmed by 2 bases and J by 11 bases, leaving 17 bases between them. Germline lookup yields CDR1 LGHNA and CDR2 YSLEER. The CDR3 protein is CASSQRQGTGGQYF. In DNA form, the CDR3 reads TGCGCCAGCAGCCAACGACAGGGAACGGGAGGGCAGTATTTT.

The V call is TRBV28, the J call TRBJ2-5, with D perhaps matching TRBD2 (5 bases). The V and J ends lost 5 bases and 7 bases respectively, with 11 bases between them. The CDR3 has 12 amino acids. Germline loops: CDR1 MDHEN, CDR2 SYDVKM. CDR3: CASSNGEGTQYF. The CDR3 DNA reads TGTGCCAGCAGTAACGGGGAAGGGACCCAGTACTTC.

This chain uses TRBV28 with TRBJ2-7; 9 bases fit TRBD1. V lost 7 bases and J lost 7; bases outside the gene matches: 14. CDR1 and CDR2 (germline): MDHEN, SYDVKM. CDR3 length equals 15 residues. The CDR3, as DNA: TGTGCCAGCAACAGAATAACAGGGGGCTCAGGTGAGCAGTACTTC. It encodes CASNRITGGSGEQYF.

This clone was found a few times. The genes are TRBV30 and TRBJ2-7, with D unclear. The CDR3 covers 13 residues. Trimming took 7 bases from V and 0 from J, leaving 13 bases between them. The germline V gene has CDR1 GTSNPN and CDR2 SVGIG (reference sequence). The CDR3 sequence: CASSQRSSYEQYF. DNA of the CDR3: TGTGCCTCCTCCCAACGGAGCTCCTACGAGCAGTACTTC.

The CDR3 reads CASSYASLGGNTIYF. The CDR3 DNA is TGTGCCAGCAGTTACGCGTCCCTGGGTGGAAACACCATATATTTT. The chain combines TRBV6-5 with TRBJ1-3; D unresolved. This CDR3 comprises 15 residues. Germline V gene sequence: CDR1 MNHEY, CDR2 SVGAGI. V lost 2 bases, J lost 3 bases, and 11 bases lay in between.

The rearrangement links TRBV5-1 to TRBJ1-2, with a possible D match to TRBD1 (5 bases). The CDR3 sequence is 16 residues long. The germline gives CDR1 SGHRS, CDR2 YFSETQ. The V and J ends lost 0 bases and 3 bases respectively, with 15 bases between them. The CDR3 coding sequence is TGCGCCAGCAGCTTGGCCTGGGGTGGGGCTTACTATGGCTACACCTTC. Translated, it gives CASSLAWGGAYYGYTF.

The chain is built from TRBV5-4 and TRBJ1-3; TRBD1 might be the D (5 bases). V dropped 0 bases and J dropped 4 bases, with 11 bases sitting between them. Looked up from germline, CDR1 is SGHNT and CDR2 is YYREEE (reference sequence). The CDR3 sequence is 15 residues long. The CDR3 reads CASSLAAEGGNTIYF. In DNA, the CDR3 is TGTGCCAGCAGCTTGGCCGCCGAGGGGGGAAACACCATATATTTT.

V gene TRBV28 combines with J gene TRBJ1-2; the D gene is possibly TRBD1 (5 bases). The V end was cut by 4 bases, the J end by 4 bases, with 13 bases between. The germline V gene encodes CDR1 MDHEN and CDR2 SYDVKM. The CDR3 sequence is 14 residues long. The CDR3 reads CASSSRVLGYGYTF. The CDR3, as DNA: TGTGCCAGCAGTTCCAGGGTCCTGGGCTATGGCTACACCTTC.

V usage is TRBV7-8 and J usage is TRBJ2-7, with unresolved D. The V and J ends lost 5 bases and 7 bases respectively, with 9 bases between them. This CDR3 has 11 amino acids. Germline-derived CDR1 and CDR2 are SGHVS and FQNEAQ. CDR3 region: CASSRVKEQYF. CDR3 nucleotides: TGTGCCAGCAGCCGTGTCAAGGAGCAGTACTTC. Full variable domain (missing parts from reference TRBV7-8 and TRBJ2-7): GAGVSQSPRYKVAKRGQDVALRCDPISGHVSLFWYQQALGQGPEFLTYFQNEAQLDKSGLPSDRFFAERPEGSVSTLKIQRTQQEDSAVYLCASSRVKEQYFGPGTRLTVT.

The rearrangement joins TRBV5-1 to TRBJ1-1, with TRBD1 matching over 7 bases. Germline V CDR1 and CDR2: SGHRS, YFSETQ. The length of the CDR3 is 16 residues. V shed 0 bases, J shed 0 bases, and the junction held 5 bases outside the gene matches. CDR3 nucleotide sequence: TGCGCCAGCAGCTTGGCTCCGGGACAGATGAACACTGAAGCTTTCTTT. Amino acids: CASSLAPGQMNTEAFF.

This clone was found once. CDR3 in DNA: TGTGCCAGCAGCCTAGGTCAGGGTCTCCTCACAGATACGCAGTATTTT. It translates to CASSLGQGLLTDTQYF. The V call is TRBV5-5, the J call TRBJ2-3; a weak D match, TRBD1 (5 bases). The V gene lost 4 bases and the J gene lost 2 bases, with 17 bases spanning the gap. The CDR3 has 16 amino acids. CDR1 and CDR2 (germline): SGHKS, YYEKEE (reference sequence).

About this clone itself: Sequence at one end of the junction differs from germline and may be a read error. V usage is TRBV5-8 and J usage is TRBJ1-5; 8 nucleotides align to TRBD1. CDR3 length: 15 amino acids. From germline, CDR1 is SGHTS and CDR2 YDEGEE. CDR3 in amino acids: CASSIGQGYNQLQHF. CDR3 DNA sequence: TGTGCCAGCAGCATAGGACAGGGATACAATCAGCTCCAGCATTTT. Using reference TRBV5-8 and TRBJ1-5 for the parts outside the CDR3, the full variable domain is EAGVTQSPTHLIKTRGQQATLRCSPISGHTSVYWYQQALGLGLQFLLWYDEGEERNRGNFPPRFSGRQFPNYSSELNVNALELEDSALYLCASSIGQGYNQLQHFGDGTRLSIL.

The chain joins TRBV4-2 to TRBJ2-5; no clear D. Germline values: CDR1 LGHNA, CDR2 YNFKEQ. With 1 base removed from V and 1 base from J, the gap between germline ends came to 10 bases. The CDR3 is 15 residues long. The CDR3 sequence is CASSQGTPVQETQYF. DNA of the CDR3: TGTGCCAGCAGCCAAGGGACCCCCGTCCAAGAGACCCAGTACTTC.

The chain recombines TRBV5-1 with TRBJ2-1; 11 nucleotides match TRBD1. Germline CDR1 reads SGHRS; CDR2 reads YFSETQ. The V segment lost 4 bases and the J segment 4 bases; nucleotides outside the gene matches: 13. This CDR3 comprises 18 residues. The CDR3 DNA follows: TGCGCCAGCAGCCTCTTCCCCGGGGGACAGGGGGGATACAATGAGCAGTTCTTC. It is translated as CASSLFPGGQGGYNEQFF.

This chain uses TRBV7-9 with TRBJ1-3; D is undetermined. V was shortened by 3 bases and J by 0 bases, with 6 bases between the two germline ends. CDR1 SEHNR and CDR2 FQNEAQ come from the germline V gene (reference sequence). The CDR3 covers 14 residues. The CDR3: CASSFGSSGNTIYF. Here the CDR3 DNA reads TGTGCCAGCAGCTTCGGGAGCTCTGGAAACACCATATATTTT.

V is TRBV9 and J is TRBJ2-3; the D is unclear. In germline, CDR1 is SGDLS, CDR2 YYNGEE. V lost 0 bases and J lost 5, with 13 bases in between. This CDR3 spans 15 amino acids. The CDR3: CASSVDLLSGDTQYF. The DNA for the CDR3 is TGTGCCAGCAGCGTAGATCTCCTTTCGGGAGATACGCAGTATTTT.

This chain joins TRBV28 and TRBJ1-5; no reliable D call. V lost 3 bases and J lost 1, with 16 bases in between. This CDR3 has 17 residues. CDR1 is MDHEN and CDR2 is SYDVKM in the germline V gene. The CDR3 DNA follows: TGTGCCAGCAGTTTCTTAAACTGGAGGAGGAGCAATCAGCCCCAGCATTTT. Translation gives CASSFLNWRRSNQPQHF.

The CDR3: CASPPEAGVYNEQFF. As DNA, the CDR3 is TGTGCCAGTCCCCCCGAGGCGGGAGTGTACAATGAGCAGTTCTTC. This rearrangement joins TRBV7-2 to TRBJ2-1; TRBD2 aligns across 7 bases. The germline V gene encodes CDR1 SGHTA and CDR2 FQGNSA. The V and J ends lost 9 bases and 4 bases, in that order; junction bases with no gene match: 12. CDR3 size: 15 residues.

This clone was counted a single time. The V and J genes are TRBV5-1 and TRBJ2-7; D gene ambiguous. V lost 2 bases to trimming and J lost 6 bases, with 12 bases between them. CDR3 size: 13 residues. Looked up from germline, CDR1 is SGHRS and CDR2 is YFSETQ. In DNA, the CDR3 is TGCGCCAGCAGCTTCCTCCAGTTTGGCGAGCAGTACTTC. Encoded protein: CASSFLQFGEQYF.

This chain joins TRBV29-1 and TRBJ2-7, with a weak D call TRBD2 (5 bases). The germline V and J ends were trimmed by 5 bases and 2 bases, with 13 bases remaining between them. The CDR3 extends over 13 amino acids. Germline V CDR1 and CDR2: SQVTM, ANQGSEA. The CDR3 coding sequence is TGCAGCGTTTCAGCCGGGGTAACCTACGAGCAGTACTTC. Translating gives CSVSAGVTYEQYF.

The chain uses TRBV9 and TRBJ2-1, with D perhaps assigned TRBD1 or TRBD2 (5 bases each). The germline V gene has CDR1 SGDLS and CDR2 YYNGEE. V lost 3 bases and J lost 9, with 19 bases in between. The CDR3 covers 15 residues. The CDR3 nucleotides read TGTGCCAGCAGCGGACCTGGGACCTCCTATACTGAGCAGTTCTTC. It specifies CASSGPGTSYTEQFF.

The J gene is TRBJ1-6, the V gene TRBV28; D is possibly TRBD1 (5 bases). Trimming removed 6 bases at V and 14 bases at J, with 26 bases between. The CDR3 runs 16 residues. Germline CDR1 reads MDHEN; CDR2 reads SYDVKM. The CDR3 spells CASRGPGRPHGDALHF. DNA of the CDR3: TGTGCCAGCAGGGGACCGGGACGGCCCCACGGGGATGCCCTCCACTTT. Complete variable domain (other parts from reference TRBV28 and TRBJ1-6): DVKVTQSSRYLVKRTGEKVFLECVQDMDHENMFWYRQDPGLGLRLIYFSYDVKMKEKGDIPEGYSVSREKKERFSLILESASTNQTSMYLCASRGPGRPHGDALHFGNGTRLTVT.

The V and J genes are TRBV28 and TRBJ1-2; maybe TRBD1 (5 bases). Trimming removed 3 bases at V and 8 bases at J, with 10 bases between. Germline CDR1 is MDHEN and CDR2 is SYDVKM. There are 12 residues in the CDR3. The CDR3: CASSFSWGGYTF. The CDR3 DNA is TGTGCCAGCAGTTTTTCCTGGGGGGGCTACACCTTC.